This TCR beta chain was identified during a study of blood T cell repertoires in COVID-19 (dated by TCRdb to 2020 to 2022). For the wider study: Samples covering the acute and convalescent phases of COVID-19 were provided by collaborators in the United States, Italy and Spain. The material from the prospective study consisted of cDNA or gDNA derived from T cells, B-cell-depleted T cells, or PBMCs. The sample metadata nearly always contained a de-identified subject ID, COVID-19 status, age in years and sex. A freely available public database, intended as a resource for researchers studying the immune response to SARS-CoV-2, is where the repertoires were released. Samples were obtained from the ongoing ImmuneRACE study (first 160 participants) and from 1,254 subjects provided by 6 global collaborators. Where available, HLA class I and class II types were taken from metadata supplied by the sample provider and were not determined by assay-based typing. The dataset comprised deeply sampled blood TCRbeta repertoires from subjects exposed to, actively infected with, or recovered from COVID-19.

Results and caveats for the whole study, not just this receptor: Clinical and demographic metadata were provided uncurated, with the amount varying by source and participant.

A note on this clone: Its recognized antigen is unknown. Nothing much larger sits one base from this clone, and base qualities are not available.

The immunoSEQ Assay, a bias-controlled multiplex PCR, was used to amplify TCRbeta CDR3 regions from genomic DNA. As for the authors' bioinformatics: Within the assay, amplification of reference gene primers was used to estimate how many nucleated cells each sample contained. To quantify the absolute abundance of each unique TCRbeta CDR3 rearrangement, sequence reads were collapsed and filtered. For each sample, productive Simpson clonality was calculated as the square root of Simpson's diversity index over productive rearrangements. TCRdb carries this immuneACCESS record with in-frame sequences only. Its versions omit some clonotypes, under half of them owing to an unresolved V gene in the studies checked, with the rest unexplained. That table is the source of V, J and clone size, and D and trimming were worked out from the DNA. For this sample there are 150,000 to 200,000 clones; roughly 85% appear just once. The top ten clonotypes cover about 22% of the sample.

Inclusive of the bounding cysteine and phenylalanine, the CDR3 is 15 residues long. Only CDR3 DNA remains: 45 bases, in frame from the first base. CDR1 and CDR2 were assigned from the germline V gene (reference sequence) as LNHDA and SQIVND. The germline V end is reduced by 3 bases and the J end by 5 bases; junction bases left unmatched: 5. The collaborating institutions used their own protocols to collect whole blood in K2EDTA tubes. Collaborator samples were shipped for TCRbeta analysis as frozen whole blood, isolated PBMCs, or DNA extracted from either sample type. The sequencing input was peripheral blood. The chain uses TRBV19 and TRBJ2-1, and 9 junction bases match TRBD2. The TCR comes from a man aged 55-75 years with active or convalescent COVID-19. The CDR3 protein: CASSIDSGGNNEQFF. The DNA sequence follows: TGTGCCAGTAGTATCGATAGCGGGGGAAACAATGAGCAGTTCTTC.